Described below is a single TCR beta chain sequence and its context. Authors' analysis steps: Estimation of nucleated cell counts was performed using reference gene primer amplification. TCRdb's copy holds only in-frame clones and misses some; the assay was immunoSEQ multiplex PCR. The D gene and trimming were derived from the DNA, and the V and J assignments and clone size from that table. The sample carries nearly 350,000 clones, about four fifths recorded once. These data are taken from a study of blood T cell repertoires in COVID-19. Across the study: The United States, Italy and Spain were the sources of the acute and convalescent COVID-19 samples. T cells, B-cell-depleted T cells, or PBMCs provided the cDNA or gDNA that served as material.

Trimming cost V 3 bases and J 5 bases, with 10 bases left between them. The CDR3 sequence is 13 residues long. Sequenced sample: peripheral blood. The sequence derives from a man aged 25-40 years with active or convalescent COVID-19. The chain links TRBV12-3 or TRBV12-4 to TRBJ1-1; weak D call: TRBD1 (5 bases). The CDR3 loop reads CASSFSGETEAFF. The CDR3 bases are TGTGCCAGCAGTTTTTCGGGGGAGACTGAAGCTTTCTTT.